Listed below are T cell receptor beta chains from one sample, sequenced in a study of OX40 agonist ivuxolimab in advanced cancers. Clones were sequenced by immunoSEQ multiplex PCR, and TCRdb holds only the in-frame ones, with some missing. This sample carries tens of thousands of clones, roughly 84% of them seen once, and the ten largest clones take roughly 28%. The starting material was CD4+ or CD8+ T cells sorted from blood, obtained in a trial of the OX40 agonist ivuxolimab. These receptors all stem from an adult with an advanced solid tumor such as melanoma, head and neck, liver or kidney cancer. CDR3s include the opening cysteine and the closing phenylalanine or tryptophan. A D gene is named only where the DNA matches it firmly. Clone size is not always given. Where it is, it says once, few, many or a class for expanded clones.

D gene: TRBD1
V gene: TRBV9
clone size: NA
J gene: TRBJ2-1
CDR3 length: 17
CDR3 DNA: TGTGCCAGCAGCTACTCCCAGGAGGGACAGGGGCCCCCTGAGCAGTTCTTC
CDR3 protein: CASSYSQEGQGPPEQFF

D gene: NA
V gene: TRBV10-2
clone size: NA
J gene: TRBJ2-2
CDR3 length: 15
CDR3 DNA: TGCGCCAGCAGTCCAGCTAGCGAACAAGACGGGGAGCTGTTTTTT
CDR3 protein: CASSPASEQDGELFF

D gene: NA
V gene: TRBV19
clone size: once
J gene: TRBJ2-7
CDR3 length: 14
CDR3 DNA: TGTGCCAGTAGTAAGGCGTCTAGCTCCTACGAGCAGTACTTC
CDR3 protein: CASSKASSSYEQYF

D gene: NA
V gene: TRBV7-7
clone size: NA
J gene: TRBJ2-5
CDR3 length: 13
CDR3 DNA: TGTGCCAGCAGCTTAGGCGGTGGCGAGACCCAGTACTTC
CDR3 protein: CASSLGGGETQYF

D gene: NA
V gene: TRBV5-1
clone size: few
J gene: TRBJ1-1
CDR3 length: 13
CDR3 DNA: TGCGCCAGCAGCTTAGAGTTGAACACTGAAGCTTTCTTT
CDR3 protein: CASSLELNTEAFF

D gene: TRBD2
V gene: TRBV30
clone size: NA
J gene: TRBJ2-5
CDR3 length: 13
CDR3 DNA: TGTGCCTGGACCGGGACTAGCACGGAGACCCAGTACTTC
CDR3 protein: CAWTGTSTETQYF

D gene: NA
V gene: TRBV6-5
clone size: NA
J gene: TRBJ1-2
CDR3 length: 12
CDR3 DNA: TGTGCCAGCGGGAGGACGGACTATGGCTACACCTTC
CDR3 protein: CASGRTDYGYTF

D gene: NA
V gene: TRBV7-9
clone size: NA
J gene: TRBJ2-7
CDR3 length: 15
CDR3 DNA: TGTGCCAGCAGCTTAAAGCTGCGGGAAACTTACGAGCAGTACTTC
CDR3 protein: CASSLKLRETYEQYF

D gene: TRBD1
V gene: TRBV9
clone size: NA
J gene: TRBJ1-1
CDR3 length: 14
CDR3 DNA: TGTGCCAGCAGCGCACAGGGGGTTGACACTGAAGCTTTCTTT
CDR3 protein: CASSAQGVDTEAFF

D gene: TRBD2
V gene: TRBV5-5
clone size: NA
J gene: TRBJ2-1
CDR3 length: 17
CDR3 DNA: TGTGCCAGCAGCTTGGAGTTGGCGGGAGGTTCCTACAATGAGCAGTTCTTC
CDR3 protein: CASSLELAGGSYNEQFF

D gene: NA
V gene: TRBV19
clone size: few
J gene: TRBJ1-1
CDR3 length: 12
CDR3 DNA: TGTGCCAGTAGTATAGGTCTCAGTGAAGCTTTCTTT
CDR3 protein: CASSIGLSEAFF

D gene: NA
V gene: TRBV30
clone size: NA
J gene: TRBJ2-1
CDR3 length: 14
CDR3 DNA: TGTGCCTGCTGGGGAGCGGGTAAGGACAATGAGCAGTTCTTC
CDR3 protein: CACWGAGKDNEQFF

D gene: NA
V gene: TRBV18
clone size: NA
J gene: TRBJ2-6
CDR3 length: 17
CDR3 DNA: TGTGCCAGCTCAAGGACAGCCCCCTCCTCTGGGGCCAACGTCCTGACTTTC
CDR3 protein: CASSRTAPSSGANVLTF

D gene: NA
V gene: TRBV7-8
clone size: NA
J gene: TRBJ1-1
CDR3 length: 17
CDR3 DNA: TGTGCCAGCAGCTTAAGGCCAGGAGGAGGTCGGGACACTGAAGCTTTCTTT
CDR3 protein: CASSLRPGGGRDTEAFF

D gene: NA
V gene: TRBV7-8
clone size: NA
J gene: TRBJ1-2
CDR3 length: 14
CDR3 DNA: TGTGCCAGCAGCCCGTGGGGGGCGCATGATGGCTACACCTTC
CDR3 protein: CASSPWGAHDGYTF

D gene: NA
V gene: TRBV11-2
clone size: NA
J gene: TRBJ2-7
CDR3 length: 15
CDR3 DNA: TGTGCCAGCAGCTTAGGCTACCTGACGAAATACGAGCAGTACTTC
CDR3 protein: CASSLGYLTKYEQYF

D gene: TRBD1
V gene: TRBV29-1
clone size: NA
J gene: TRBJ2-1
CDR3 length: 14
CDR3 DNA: TGCAGCGGCGAACGGGACAGCTCCTACAATGAGCAGTTCTTC
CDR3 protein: CSGERDSSYNEQFF

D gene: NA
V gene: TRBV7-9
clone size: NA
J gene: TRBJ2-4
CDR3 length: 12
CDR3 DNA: TGTGCCAGCAGCGACGCGGGAAACATTCAGTACTTC
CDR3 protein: CASSDAGNIQYF

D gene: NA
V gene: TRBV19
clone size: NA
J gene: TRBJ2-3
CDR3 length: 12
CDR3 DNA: TGTGCCAGTAGAGTCGGGGGAACACCGCAGTATTTT
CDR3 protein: CASRVGGTPQYF

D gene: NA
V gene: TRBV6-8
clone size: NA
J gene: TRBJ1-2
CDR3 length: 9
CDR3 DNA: TGTGCCAGCAGCTCTGGCTACACCTTC
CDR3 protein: CASSSGYTF

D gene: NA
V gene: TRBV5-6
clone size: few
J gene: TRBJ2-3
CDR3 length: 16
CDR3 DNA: TGTGCCAGCAGCACGGGACCGATAGATACCACAGATACGCAGTATTTT
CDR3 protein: CASSTGPIDTTDTQYF

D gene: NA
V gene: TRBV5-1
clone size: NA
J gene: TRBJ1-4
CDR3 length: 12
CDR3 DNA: TGCGCCAGCAGCTTGGGGGGTTTCGAACTGTTTTTT
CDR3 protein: CASSLGGFELFF

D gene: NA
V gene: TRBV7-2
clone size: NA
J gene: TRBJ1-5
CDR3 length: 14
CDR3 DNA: TGTGCCAGCAGCTTATCAGGACTCAATCAGCCCCAGCATTTT
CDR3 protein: CASSLSGLNQPQHF

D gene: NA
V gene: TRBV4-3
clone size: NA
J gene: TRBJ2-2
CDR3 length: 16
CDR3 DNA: TGCGCCAGCAGCCATTTCCTCGGGTATAACACCGGGGAGCTGTTTTTT
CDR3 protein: CASSHFLGYNTGELFF

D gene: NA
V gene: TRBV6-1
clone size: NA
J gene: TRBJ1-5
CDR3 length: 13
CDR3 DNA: TGTGCCAGCAGGCCTCAGGGTGGTCAGCCCCAGCATTTT
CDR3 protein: CASRPQGGQPQHF

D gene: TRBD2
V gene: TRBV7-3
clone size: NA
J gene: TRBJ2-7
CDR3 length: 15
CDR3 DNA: TGTGCCAGCAGCTTATCAGCGGGAATTAACTACGAGCAGTACTTC
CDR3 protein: CASSLSAGINYEQYF

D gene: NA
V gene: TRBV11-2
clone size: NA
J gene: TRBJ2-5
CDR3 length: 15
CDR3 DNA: TGTGCCAGCAGCTTAGATTACGCCTTCCAAGAGACCCAGTACTTC
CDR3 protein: CASSLDYAFQETQYF

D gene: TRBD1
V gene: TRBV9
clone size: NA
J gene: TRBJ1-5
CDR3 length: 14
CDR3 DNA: TGTGCCAGCAGCGTGGGACAGGGAGGGCAGCCCCAGCATTTT
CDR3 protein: CASSVGQGGQPQHF

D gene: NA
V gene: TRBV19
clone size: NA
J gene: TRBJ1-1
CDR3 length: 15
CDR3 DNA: TGTGCCAGTAGTATGGCGCGGTTCGGTGGCCGGGAAGCTTTCTTT
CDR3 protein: CASSMARFGGREAFF

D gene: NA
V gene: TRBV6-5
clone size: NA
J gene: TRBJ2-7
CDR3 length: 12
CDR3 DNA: TGTGCCAGCAGTTACCGACGGGGGAACGAGTACTTC
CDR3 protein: CASSYRRGNEYF

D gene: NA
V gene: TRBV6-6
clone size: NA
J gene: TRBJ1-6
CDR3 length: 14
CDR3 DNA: TGTGCCAGCAGCTCCGACAGGAGTTGGTCACCCCTCCACTTT
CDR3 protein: CASSSDRSWSPLHF

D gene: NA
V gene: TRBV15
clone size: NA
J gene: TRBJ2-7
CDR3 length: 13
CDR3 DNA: TGTGCCACCAGCGTTTCCAGGGACTACGAGCAGTACTTC
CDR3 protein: CATSVSRDYEQYF

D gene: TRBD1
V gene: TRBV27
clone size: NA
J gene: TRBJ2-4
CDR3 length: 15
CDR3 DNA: TGTGCCAGCAGTCCCGGGACAGGGGGCGCATACATTCAGTACTTC
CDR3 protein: CASSPGTGGAYIQYF

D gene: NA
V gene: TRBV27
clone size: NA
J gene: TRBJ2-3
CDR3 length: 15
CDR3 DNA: TGTGCCAGCAGTTCACAGGCGACTATCACAGATACGCAGTATTTT
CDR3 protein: CASSSQATITDTQYF